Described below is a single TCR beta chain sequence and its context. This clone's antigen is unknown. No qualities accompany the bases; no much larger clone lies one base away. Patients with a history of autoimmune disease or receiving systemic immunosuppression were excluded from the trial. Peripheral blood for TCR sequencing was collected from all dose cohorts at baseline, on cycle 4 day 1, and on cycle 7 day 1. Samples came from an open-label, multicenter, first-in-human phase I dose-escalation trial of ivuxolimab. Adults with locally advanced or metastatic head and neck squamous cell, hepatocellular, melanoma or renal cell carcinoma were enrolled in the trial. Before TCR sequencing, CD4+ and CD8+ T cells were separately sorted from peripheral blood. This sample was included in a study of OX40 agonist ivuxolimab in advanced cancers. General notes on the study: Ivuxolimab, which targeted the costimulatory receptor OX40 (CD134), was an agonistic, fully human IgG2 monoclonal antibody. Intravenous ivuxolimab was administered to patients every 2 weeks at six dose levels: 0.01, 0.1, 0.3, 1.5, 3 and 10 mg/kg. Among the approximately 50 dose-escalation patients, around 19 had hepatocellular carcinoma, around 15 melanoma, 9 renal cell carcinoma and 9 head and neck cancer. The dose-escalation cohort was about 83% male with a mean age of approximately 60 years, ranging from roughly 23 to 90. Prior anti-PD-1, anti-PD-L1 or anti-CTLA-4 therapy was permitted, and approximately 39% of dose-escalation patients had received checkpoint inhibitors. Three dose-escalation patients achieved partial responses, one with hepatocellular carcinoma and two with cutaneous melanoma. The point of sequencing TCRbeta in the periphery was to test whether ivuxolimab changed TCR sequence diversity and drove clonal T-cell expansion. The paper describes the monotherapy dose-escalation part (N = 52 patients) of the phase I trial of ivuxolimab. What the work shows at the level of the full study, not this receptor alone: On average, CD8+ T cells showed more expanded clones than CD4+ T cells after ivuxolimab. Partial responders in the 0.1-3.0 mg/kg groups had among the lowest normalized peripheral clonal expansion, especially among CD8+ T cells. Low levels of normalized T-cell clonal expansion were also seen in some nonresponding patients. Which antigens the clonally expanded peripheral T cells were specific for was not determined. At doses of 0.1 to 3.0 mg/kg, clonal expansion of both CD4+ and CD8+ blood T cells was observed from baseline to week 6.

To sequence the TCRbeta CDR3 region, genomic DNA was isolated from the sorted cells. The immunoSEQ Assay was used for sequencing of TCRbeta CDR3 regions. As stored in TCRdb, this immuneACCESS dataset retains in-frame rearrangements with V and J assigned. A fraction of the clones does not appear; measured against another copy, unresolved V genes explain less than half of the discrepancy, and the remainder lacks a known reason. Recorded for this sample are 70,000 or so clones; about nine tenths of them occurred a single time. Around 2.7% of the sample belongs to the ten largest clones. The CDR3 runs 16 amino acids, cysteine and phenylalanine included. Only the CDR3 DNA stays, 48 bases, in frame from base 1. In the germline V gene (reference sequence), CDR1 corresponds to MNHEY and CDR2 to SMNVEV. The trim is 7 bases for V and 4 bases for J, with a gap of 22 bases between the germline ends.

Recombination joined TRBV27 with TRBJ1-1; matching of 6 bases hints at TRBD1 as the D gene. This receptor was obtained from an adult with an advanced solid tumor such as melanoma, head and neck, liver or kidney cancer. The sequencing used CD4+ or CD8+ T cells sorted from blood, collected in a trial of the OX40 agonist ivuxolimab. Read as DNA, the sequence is TGTGCCAGCAACGCGGGGGGCGCTTCCCTCAGCACTGAAGCTTTCTTT. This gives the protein CASNAGGASLSTEAFF.